This T cell receptor (beta chain) was documented in a study of blood T cell repertoires in COVID-19. Study-wide context: COVID-19 samples from acute and convalescent phases originated in the United States, Italy and Spain.

Data came from immunoSEQ multiplex PCR; TCRdb stores just in-frame clones and leaves some out. This sample has roughly 220,000 clones, with approximately 84% found just once. V dropped 2 bases and J dropped 4 bases, with 9 bases sitting between them. The CDR3 extends over 14 amino acids. CDR1 and CDR2 from the germline V gene are SGHRS and YFSETQ. The TCR comes from a woman aged 55-75 years with acute or convalescent COVID-19. The chain recombines TRBV5-1 with TRBJ1-4, with D possibly being TRBD1 (5 bases). The specimen was peripheral blood. Here the CDR3 DNA reads TGCGCCAGCAGCTTTGCGGGGCATAATGAAAAACTGTTTTTT. Its protein product is CASSFAGHNEKLFF.